The clone carrying this TCR beta chain is a singleton in its sample. Its matching antigen is unknown. This entry is derived from a study of cytotoxic CD8 clonotypes in ibrutinib-treated CLL. Overall study context: On average, over 90,000 productive rearrangements and 260,000 or so productive templates per sample.

Clones were sequenced by immunoSEQ multiplex PCR, and TCRdb holds only the in-frame ones, with some missing. The top ten clones hold about 32% of a sample with approximately 100,000 clones, around 80% of them seen once. V lost 4 bases and J lost 9; bases outside the gene matches: 16. Germline V gene sequence: CDR1 SGHRS, CDR2 YFSETQ. The CDR3 has 16 residues. General study results and limits: Sustained-remission and progressing patients had different sampling times.

The clonotype was recovered from a human donor with chronic lymphocytic leukemia. V usage is TRBV5-1 and J usage is TRBJ2-1; TRBD1 matches at 7 bases. The sample here was PBMCs, taken after 12 months of ibrutinib treatment. CDR3 region: CASSLQTGTAGGEQFF. CDR3 nucleotide sequence: TGCGCCAGCAGCCTCCAAACCGGGACAGCCGGTGGTGAGCAGTTCTTC.